This T cell receptor beta chain was captured by sequencing in a study of blood T cell repertoires in COVID-19. The germline V gene encodes CDR1 SGHTA and CDR2 FQGTGA. CDR3 size: 12 residues. Deletions cut 4 bases from V and 10 bases from J, with 11 bases between. TCRdb's table, derived via immunoSEQ multiplex PCR, lists solely in-frame clones and lacks some. Of approximately 130,000 clones listed, about 80% are singletons. The sequencing input was peripheral blood. The receptor was isolated from a human donor in a cohort sampled during active COVID-19. The rearrangement uses TRBV7-3 and TRBJ2-1, with TRBD1 as a possible D gene (6 bases). The CDR3 reads CASSSEDSEQFF. As DNA, the CDR3 is TGTGCCAGCAGCTCCGAGGACAGCGAGCAGTTCTTC.